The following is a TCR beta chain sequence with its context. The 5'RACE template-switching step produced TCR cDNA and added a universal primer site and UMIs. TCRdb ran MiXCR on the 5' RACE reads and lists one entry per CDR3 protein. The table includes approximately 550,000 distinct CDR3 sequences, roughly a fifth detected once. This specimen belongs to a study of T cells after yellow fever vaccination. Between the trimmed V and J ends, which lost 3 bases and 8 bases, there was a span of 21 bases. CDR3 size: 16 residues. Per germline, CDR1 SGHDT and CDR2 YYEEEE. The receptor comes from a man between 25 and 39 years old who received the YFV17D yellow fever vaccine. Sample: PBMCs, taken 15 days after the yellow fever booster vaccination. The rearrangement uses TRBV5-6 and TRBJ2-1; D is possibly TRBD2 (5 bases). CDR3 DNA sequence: TGTGCCAGCAGCTCCCTGCGGGCGAACCCGGTGGATGAGCAGTTCTTC. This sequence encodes CASSSLRANPVDEQFF.